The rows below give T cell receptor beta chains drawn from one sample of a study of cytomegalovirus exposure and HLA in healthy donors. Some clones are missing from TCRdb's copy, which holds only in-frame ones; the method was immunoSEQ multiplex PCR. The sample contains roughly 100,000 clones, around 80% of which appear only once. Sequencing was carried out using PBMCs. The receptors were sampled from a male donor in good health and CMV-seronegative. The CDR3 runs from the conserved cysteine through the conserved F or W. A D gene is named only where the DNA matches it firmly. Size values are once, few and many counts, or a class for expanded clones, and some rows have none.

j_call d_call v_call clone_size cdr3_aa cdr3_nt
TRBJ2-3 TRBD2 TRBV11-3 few CASSRTSGGGDTQYF TGTGCCAGCAGCCGGACTAGCGGAGGGGGAGATACGCAGTATTTT
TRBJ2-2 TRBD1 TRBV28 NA CASRMDRVNTGELFF TGTGCCAGCAGGATGGACAGGGTGAACACCGGGGAGCTGTTTTTT
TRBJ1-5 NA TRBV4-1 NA CASRIRSLPRPQHF TGCGCCAGCAGGATAAGGAGTCTCCCTCGGCCCCAGCATTTT
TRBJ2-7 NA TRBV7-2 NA CASSPGMGYEQYF TGTGCCAGCAGCCCAGGAATGGGCTACGAGCAGTACTTC
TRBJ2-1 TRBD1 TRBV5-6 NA CASRLRTGGEGEQFF TGTGCCAGCAGACTACGGACAGGGGGCGAGGGTGAGCAGTTCTTC
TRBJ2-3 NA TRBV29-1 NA CSLGGVRSTDTQYF TGCAGCTTGGGGGGTGTCAGGAGCACAGATACGCAGTATTTT
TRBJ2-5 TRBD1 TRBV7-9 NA CASSSSTGLGETQYF TGTGCCAGCAGCTCTTCGACAGGGCTAGGAGAGACCCAGTACTTC
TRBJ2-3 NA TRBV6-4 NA CASGGSGGGTDTQYF TGTGCCAGCGGAGGTTCGGGGGGCGGAACAGATACGCAGTATTTT
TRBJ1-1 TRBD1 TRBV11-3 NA CASSLEGTGVATEAFF TGTGCCAGCAGCTTGGAAGGGACAGGGGTCGCCACTGAAGCTTTCTTT
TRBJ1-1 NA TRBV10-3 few CATIHNQMAFF TGTGCCACGATACATAACCAAATGGCTTTCTTT
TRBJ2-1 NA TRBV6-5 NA CASSYEGVQDNEQFF TGTGCCAGCAGTTACGAGGGTGTGCAGGACAATGAGCAGTTCTTC
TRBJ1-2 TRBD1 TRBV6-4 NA CASSSDRVPPSTNYGYTF TGTGCCAGCAGCTCTGACAGGGTACCCCCTTCCACAAACTATGGCTACACCTTC
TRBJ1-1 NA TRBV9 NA CASSADTQAFF TGTGCCAGCAGCGCCGACACGCAAGCTTTCTTT
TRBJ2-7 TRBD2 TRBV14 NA CASSQGTSGVGLTYEQYF TGTGCCAGCAGCCAAGGGACTAGCGGGGTAGGACTTACCTACGAGCAGTACTTC
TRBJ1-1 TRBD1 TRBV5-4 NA CASSPVGDRGPIF TGTGCCAGCAGCCCAGTTGGGGACAGAGGCCCCATCTTT
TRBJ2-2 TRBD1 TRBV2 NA CASGTGGRGSGELFF TGTGCCAGCGGGACAGGGGGCAGGGGATCCGGGGAGCTGTTTTTT
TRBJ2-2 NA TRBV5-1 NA CASSLGGGWSTGELFF TGCGCCAGCAGCTTGGGGGGGGGCTGGAGCACCGGGGAGCTGTTTTTT
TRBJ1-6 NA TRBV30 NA CAWSHMTRIKRGKNSPLHF TGTGCCTGGAGCCACATGACAAGGATCAAGAGGGGGAAGAATTCACCCCTCCACTTT
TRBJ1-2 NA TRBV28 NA CASRVGGGSFYGYTF TGTGCCAGCAGGGTCGGCGGGGGGAGTTTCTATGGCTACACCTTC
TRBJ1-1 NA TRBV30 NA CAWSTPGGPYTEAFF TGTGCCTGGAGTACCCCGGGGGGCCCATACACTGAAGCTTTCTTT
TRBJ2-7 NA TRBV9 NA CASSLFSGEQYF TGTGCCAGCAGCCTCTTTAGCGGCGAGCAGTACTTC
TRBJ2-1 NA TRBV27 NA CASHELAGDYNEQFF TGTGCCAGCCACGAGCTAGCAGGGGACTACAATGAGCAGTTCTTC
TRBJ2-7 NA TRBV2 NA CASSDGYYEQYF TGTGCCAGCAGTGACGGGTATTACGAGCAGTACTTC
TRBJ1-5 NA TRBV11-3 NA CASSPSSNQPQHF TGTGCCAGCAGCCCATCATCCAATCAGCCCCAGCATTTT
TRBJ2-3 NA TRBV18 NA CASSPPGVDTQYF TGTGCCAGCTCACCACCGGGAGTAGATACGCAGTATTTT
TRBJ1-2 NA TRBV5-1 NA CASSSQENYGYTF TGCGCCAGCAGCTCACAGGAGAACTATGGCTACACCTTC
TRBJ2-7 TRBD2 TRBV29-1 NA CSVVFIRSGSYEQYF TGCAGCGTTGTTTTCATCCGCAGCGGGAGCTACGAGCAGTACTTC
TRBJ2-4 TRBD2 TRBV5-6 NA CASSLGVGGIAKNIQYF TGTGCCAGCAGCTTGGGGGTCGGGGGGATAGCCAAAAACATTCAGTACTTC
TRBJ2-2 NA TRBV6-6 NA CASSYSTPGTGELFF TGTGCCAGCAGTTACTCGACCCCAGGGACCGGGGAGCTGTTTTTT
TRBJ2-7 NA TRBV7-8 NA CASSLGVGGYEQYF TGTGCCAGCAGCTTAGGAGTGGGAGGCTACGAGCAGTACTTC
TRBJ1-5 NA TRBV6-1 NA CASSEAYSTGQRGGQPQHF TGTGCCAGCAGTGAAGCCTACTCGACGGGACAAAGGGGCGGTCAGCCCCAGCATTTT
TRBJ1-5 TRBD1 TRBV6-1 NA CASSARTGVSQQPQHF TGTGCCAGCAGTGCCCGGACAGGGGTGTCCCAACAGCCCCAGCATTTT
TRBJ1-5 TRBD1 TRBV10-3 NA CAISEGTGPNQPQHF TGTGCCATCAGTGAAGGGACAGGGCCAAATCAGCCCCAGCATTTT
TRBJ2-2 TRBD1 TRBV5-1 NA CASSMGTGVTGELFF TGCGCCAGCAGCATGGGGACAGGGGTCACCGGGGAGCTGTTTTTT
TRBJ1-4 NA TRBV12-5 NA CASDAPGFYEKLFF TGTGCTAGTGACGCCCCGGGGTTCTATGAAAAACTGTTTTTT
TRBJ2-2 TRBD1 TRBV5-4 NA CASSGAPGTGGTGELFF TGTGCCAGCAGCGGGGCCCCCGGGACAGGGGGCACCGGGGAGCTGTTTTTT
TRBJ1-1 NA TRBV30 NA CAWTLDRYTEAFF TGTGCCTGGACCCTGGACAGATACACTGAAGCTTTCTTT
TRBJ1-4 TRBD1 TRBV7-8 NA CASSLAPRGNEKLFF TGTGCCAGCAGCTTAGCCCCCAGGGGGAATGAAAAACTGTTTTTT
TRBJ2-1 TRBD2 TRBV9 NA CASSVVSGIASNEQFF TGTGCCAGCAGCGTAGTGAGCGGGATTGCATCCAATGAGCAGTTCTTC
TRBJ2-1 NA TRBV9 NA CASSVVGAVNSYNEQFF TGTGCCAGCAGCGTAGTAGGGGCCGTAAATTCCTACAATGAGCAGTTCTTC
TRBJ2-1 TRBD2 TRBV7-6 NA CASSLRLAANNEQFF TGTGCCAGCAGCTTACGACTAGCGGCTAACAATGAGCAGTTCTTC
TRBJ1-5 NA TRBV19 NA CASNPRGISRPQHF TGTGCCAGTAACCCCCGGGGGATATCTCGGCCCCAGCATTTT
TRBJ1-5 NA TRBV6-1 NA CASSEPGPYQPQHF TGTGCCAGCAGCGAACCAGGGCCCTATCAGCCCCAGCATTTT
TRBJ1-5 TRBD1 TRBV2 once CASSDFVTGGNQPQHF TGTGCCAGCAGTGATTTTGTTACAGGGGGCAATCAGCCCCAGCATTTT
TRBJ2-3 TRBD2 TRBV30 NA CAWSLGLAGADTQYF TGTGCCTGGAGTCTAGGACTAGCGGGAGCAGATACGCAGTATTTT
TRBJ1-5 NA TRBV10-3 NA CAISERGADNQPQHF TGTGCCATCAGTGAACGGGGGGCAGACAATCAGCCCCAGCATTTT
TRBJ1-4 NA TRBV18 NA CASSFGSNEKLFF TGTGCCAGCTCGTTCGGGTCTAATGAAAAACTGTTTTTT
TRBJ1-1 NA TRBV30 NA CAWSAEVGTEAFF TGTGCCTGGAGTGCCGAGGTTGGCACTGAAGCTTTCTTT
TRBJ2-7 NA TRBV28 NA CASSRHRQVSYEQYF TGTGCCAGCAGCCGACATAGACAGGTTTCGTACGAGCAGTACTTC
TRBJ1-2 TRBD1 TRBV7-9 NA CASSLTGGSMGYGYTF TGTGCCAGCAGCCTGACAGGGGGCTCTATGGGCTATGGCTACACCTTC
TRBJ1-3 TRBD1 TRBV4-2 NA CASSQETGGSGNTIYF TGTGCCAGCAGCCAAGAAACAGGGGGTTCTGGAAACACCATATATTTT
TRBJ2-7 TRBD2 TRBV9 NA CASSVGPLGGEQYF TGTGCCAGCAGCGTAGGACCCTTGGGAGGGGAGCAGTACTTC
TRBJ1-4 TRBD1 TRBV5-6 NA CASSRGQGNEKLFF TGTGCCAGCAGCCGGGGACAGGGTAATGAAAAACTGTTTTTT